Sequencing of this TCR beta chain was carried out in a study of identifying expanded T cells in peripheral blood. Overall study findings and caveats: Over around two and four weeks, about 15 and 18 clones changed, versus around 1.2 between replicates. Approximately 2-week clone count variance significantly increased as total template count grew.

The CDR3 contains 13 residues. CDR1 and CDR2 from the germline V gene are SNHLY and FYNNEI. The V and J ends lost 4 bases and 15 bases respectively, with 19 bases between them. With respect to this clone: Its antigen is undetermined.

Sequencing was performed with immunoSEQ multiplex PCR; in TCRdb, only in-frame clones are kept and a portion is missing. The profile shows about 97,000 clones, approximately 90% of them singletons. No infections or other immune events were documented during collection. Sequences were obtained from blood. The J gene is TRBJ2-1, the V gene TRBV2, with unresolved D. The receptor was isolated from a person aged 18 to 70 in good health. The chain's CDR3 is CASSGAPPVLRFF. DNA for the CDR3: TGTGCCAGCAGTGGCGCACCCCCAGTCCTACGGTTCTTC.